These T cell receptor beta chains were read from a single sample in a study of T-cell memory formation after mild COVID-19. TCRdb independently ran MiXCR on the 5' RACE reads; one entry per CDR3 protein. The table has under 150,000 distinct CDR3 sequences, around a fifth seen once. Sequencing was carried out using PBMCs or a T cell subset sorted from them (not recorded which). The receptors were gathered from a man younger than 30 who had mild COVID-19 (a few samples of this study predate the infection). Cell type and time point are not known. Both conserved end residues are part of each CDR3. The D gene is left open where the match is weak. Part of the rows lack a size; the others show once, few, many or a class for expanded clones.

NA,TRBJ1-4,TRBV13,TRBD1,TGTGCCAGCAGTCTCCCGGGACAGAAAGATGAAAAACTGTTTTTT,CASSLPGQKDEKLFF
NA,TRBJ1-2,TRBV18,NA,TGTGCCAGCTCACGGGACGGAGGGAGCTATGGCTACACCTTC,CASSRDGGSYGYTF
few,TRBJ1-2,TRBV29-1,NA,TGCAGCGTTGAGGAGAAGGGTTATCGAGGCTACACCTTC,CSVEEKGYRGYTF
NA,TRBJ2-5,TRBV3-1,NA,TGTGCCAGCAGCCTATGGGGGCCAAACCGGGGAGAGACCCAGTACTTC,CASSLWGPNRGETQYF
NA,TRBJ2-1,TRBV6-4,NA,TGTGCCAGCAGTGTTGGCGGGGGCGCCGCGCAGTTCTTC,CASSVGGGAAQFF
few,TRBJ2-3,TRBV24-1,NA,TGTGCCACCGAGGGAGAAGGGTCCGATACGCAGTATTTT,CATEGEGSDTQYF
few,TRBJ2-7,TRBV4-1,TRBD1,TGCGCCAGCAGCCAACAGGGGGAAGGCTACGAGCAGTACTTC,CASSQQGEGYEQYF
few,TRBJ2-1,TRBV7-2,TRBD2,TGTGCCAGCAGCCCTTATAGCGGGGGGCGGGACAATGAGCAGTTCTTC,CASSPYSGGRDNEQFF
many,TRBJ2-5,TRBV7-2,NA,TGTGCCAGCAGCCGAAACTCGTCAACTCAAGAGACCCAGTACTTC,CASSRNSSTQETQYF
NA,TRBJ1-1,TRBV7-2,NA,TGTGCCAGCAGCTCCACCCGGGACCACACTGAAGCTTTCTTT,CASSSTRDHTEAFF
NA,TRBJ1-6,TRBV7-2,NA,TGTGCCAGCAGCTTGGGAAAGACAGTTTCTCCACCCCTCCACTTT,CASSLGKTVSPPLHF
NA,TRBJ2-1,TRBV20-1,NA,TGCAGTGGGTTGGGGCTCGATGAGCAGTTCTTC,CSGLGLDEQFF
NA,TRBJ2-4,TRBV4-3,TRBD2,TGCGCCAGCAGCCAATTCCTCCTTACAGGGACTAGCGGCATTCAGTACTTC,CASSQFLLTGTSGIQYF
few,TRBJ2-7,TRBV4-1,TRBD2,TGCGCCAGCAGCCAAGAGGGAGGGGACGAGCAGTACTTC,CASSQEGGDEQYF
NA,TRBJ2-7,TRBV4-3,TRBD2,TGCGCCAGCAGCCGCGTCGGACTAGCGGGCCTCTACGAGCAGTACTTC,CASSRVGLAGLYEQYF
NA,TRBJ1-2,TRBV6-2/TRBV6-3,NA,TGTGCCAGCAGCCTTGGACAGTTCAGAGTTGGCTACACCTTC,CASSLGQFRVGYTF
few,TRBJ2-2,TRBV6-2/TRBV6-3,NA,TGTGCCAGCAGTTACTCTGTCAACAAGTACACCGGGGAGCTGTTTTTT,CASSYSVNKYTGELFF
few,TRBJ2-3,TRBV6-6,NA,TGTGCCTTGTGGGATGGCCTCACAGATACGCAGTATTTT,CALWDGLTDTQYF
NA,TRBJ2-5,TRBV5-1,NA,TGCGCCAGCAGCTCCTTAGCGGTCCAAGAGACCCAGTACTTC,CASSSLAVQETQYF
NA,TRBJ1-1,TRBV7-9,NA,TGTGCCAGCAGCTTCCCTGGGAAGAACACTGAAGCTTTCTTT,CASSFPGKNTEAFF
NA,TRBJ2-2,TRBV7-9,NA,TGTGCCAGCCCGTCGGGTGACACCGGGGAGCTGTTTTTT,CASPSGDTGELFF
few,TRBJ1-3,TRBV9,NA,TGTGCCAGCAGTGACCCGCGTCACGGGGCGACGGGAAACACCATATATTTT,CASSDPRHGATGNTIYF
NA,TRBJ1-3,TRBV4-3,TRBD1,TGCGCCAGCAGCCAGGGACAGGGGACGGCTGGAAACACCATATATTTT,CASSQGQGTAGNTIYF
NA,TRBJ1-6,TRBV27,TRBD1,TGTGCCAGCAGTTTCCGCAGGGGGGATTCACCCCTCCACTTT,CASSFRRGDSPLHF
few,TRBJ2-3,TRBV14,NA,TGTGCCAGCAGCCAAGTCAGGGGCTCAGATACGCAGTATTTT,CASSQVRGSDTQYF
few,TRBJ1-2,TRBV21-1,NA,TGTGCCAGCCCGCGCTCGCCAGGGGCCGCCTATGGCTACACCTTC,CASPRSPGAAYGYTF
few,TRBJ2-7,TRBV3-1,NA,TGTGCCAGCAGCCAATTATCTGGGTACGAGCAGTACTTC,CASSQLSGYEQYF
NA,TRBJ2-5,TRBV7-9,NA,TGTGCCAGCAGCTTAGACAGAGAAGTTGTGACCCAGTACTTC,CASSLDREVVTQYF
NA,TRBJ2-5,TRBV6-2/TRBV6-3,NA,TGTGCCAGCAGCCCCGGGGTACAAGAGACCCAGTACTTC,CASSPGVQETQYF
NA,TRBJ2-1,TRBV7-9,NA,TGTGCCAGCAGCTTGGAGGACGGTTATGAGCAGTTCTTC,CASSLEDGYEQFF
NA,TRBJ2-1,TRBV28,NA,TGTGCCAGCAGCCCCCTGGCAGGGGAAATTTTCAATGAGCAGTTCTTC,CASSPLAGEIFNEQFF
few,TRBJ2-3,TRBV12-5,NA,TGTGCTAGTGGTTCAGGCCCACGGGCAGATACGCAGTATTTT,CASGSGPRADTQYF
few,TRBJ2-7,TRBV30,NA,TGTGCCTGGAGTAGGCTAGAGGTGGGAGCGGACTTC,CAWSRLEVGADF
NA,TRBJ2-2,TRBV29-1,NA,TGCAGCGCGAATTTCGTCGGGGAGCTGTTTTTT,CSANFVGELFF
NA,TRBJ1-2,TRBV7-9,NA,TGTGCCAGCAGCTTTGAAGGAATATATGGCTACACCTTC,CASSFEGIYGYTF
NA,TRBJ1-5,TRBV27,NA,TGTGCCAGCAGTTTATCGTCGGTCAACAATCAGCCCCAGCATTTT,CASSLSSVNNQPQHF
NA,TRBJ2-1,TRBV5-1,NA,TGCGCCAGCCACCCCCGACGGCTGTACTCCTACAATGAGCAGTTCTTC,CASHPRRLYSYNEQFF
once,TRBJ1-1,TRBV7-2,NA,TGTGCCAGCAGCCTCGAGGGGGGACACTACACTGAAGCTTTCTTT,CASSLEGGHYTEAFF
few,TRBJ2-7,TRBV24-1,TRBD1,TGTGCCACCTCCTCCGGGACAGGGGACGAGCAGTACTTC,CATSSGTGDEQYF
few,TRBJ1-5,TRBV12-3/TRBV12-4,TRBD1,TGTGCCAGCAGCGCCGCAGGGGGGGGGCAGCCCCAGCATTTT,CASSAAGGGQPQHF
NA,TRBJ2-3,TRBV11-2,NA,TGTGCCACTTGGGAAAGTAGCACAGATACGCAGTATTTT,CATWESSTDTQYF
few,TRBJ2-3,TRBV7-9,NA,TGTGCCAGCCGGGGACTCCTAAACACGGCAGATACGCAGTATTTT,CASRGLLNTADTQYF
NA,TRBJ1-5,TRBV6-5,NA,TGTGCCAGCAGTTACGGGACCCCCGGGATGGGACAGCCCCAGCATTTT,CASSYGTPGMGQPQHF
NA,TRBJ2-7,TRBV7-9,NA,TGTGCCAGCAGCTTTGGCATAGGAGAGCAGTACTTC,CASSFGIGEQYF
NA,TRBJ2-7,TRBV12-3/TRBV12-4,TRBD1,TGTGCCAGCGGCTCCCCCGGGACAGGGGACGAGCAGTACTTC,CASGSPGTGDEQYF
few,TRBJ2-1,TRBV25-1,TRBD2,TGTGCCAGCAGTGAAAGTGGCCAGCGGGGCTACAATGAGCAGTTCTTC,CASSESGQRGYNEQFF
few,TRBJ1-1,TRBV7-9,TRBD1,TGTGCCAGCAGATCGGGACAGGGGGACACTGAAGCTTTCTTT,CASRSGQGDTEAFF